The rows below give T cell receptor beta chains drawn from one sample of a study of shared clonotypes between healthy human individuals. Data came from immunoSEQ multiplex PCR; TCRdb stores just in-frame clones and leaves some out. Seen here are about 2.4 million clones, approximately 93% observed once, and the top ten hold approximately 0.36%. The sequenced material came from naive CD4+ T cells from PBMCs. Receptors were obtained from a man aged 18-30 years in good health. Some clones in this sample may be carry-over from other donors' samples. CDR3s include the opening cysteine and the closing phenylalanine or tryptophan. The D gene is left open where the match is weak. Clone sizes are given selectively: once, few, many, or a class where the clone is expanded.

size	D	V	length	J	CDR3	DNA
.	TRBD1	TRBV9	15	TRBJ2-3	CASSVEGAKADTQYF	TGTGCCAGCAGCGTAGAGGGGGCTAAGGCAGATACGCAGTATTTT
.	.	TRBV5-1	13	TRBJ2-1	CACRQATGGEQFF	TGCGCCTGTCGGCAGGCGACTGGGGGTGAGCAGTTCTTC
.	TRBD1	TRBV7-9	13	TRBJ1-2	CASAQTGVNGYTF	TGTGCCAGCGCCCAGACAGGGGTCAATGGCTACACCTTC
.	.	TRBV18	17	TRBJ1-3	CASSPIRQRPGGNTIYF	TGTGCCAGCTCACCTATCAGGCAACGGCCGGGAGGAAACACCATATATTTT
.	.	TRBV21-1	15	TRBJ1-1	CASSKSARESTEAFF	TGTGCCAGCAGCAAATCGGCCAGGGAGAGCACTGAAGCTTTCTTT
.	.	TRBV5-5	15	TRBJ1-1	CASSLSLWGDTEAFF	TGTGCCAGCAGCTTGTCGCTTTGGGGGGACACTGAAGCTTTCTTT
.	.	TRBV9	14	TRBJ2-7	CASSPPGPSYEQYF	TGTGCCAGCAGCCCCCCGGGGCCCTCCTACGAGCAGTACTTC
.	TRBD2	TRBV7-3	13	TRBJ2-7	CASSLASGSEQYF	TGTGCCAGCAGCTTGGCTAGCGGGAGCGAGCAGTACTTC
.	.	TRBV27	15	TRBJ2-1	CASSSGEVPYNEQFF	TGTGCCAGCAGCTCCGGGGAGGTCCCCTACAATGAGCAGTTCTTC
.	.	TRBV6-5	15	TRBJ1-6	CASSPSLDGDSPLHF	TGTGCCAGCAGTCCCAGTCTCGACGGGGATTCACCCCTCCACTTT
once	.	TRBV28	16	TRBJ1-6	CASSLWSGVGDSPLHF	TGTGCCAGCAGTTTATGGTCAGGGGTAGGAGACTCACCCCTCCACTTT
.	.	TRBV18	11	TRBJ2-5	CASSLQETQYF	TGTGCCAGCTCGCTCCAAGAGACCCAGTACTTC
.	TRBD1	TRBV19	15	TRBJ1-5	CASSTGQGMGQPQHF	TGTGCCAGTAGTACGGGACAGGGGATGGGGCAGCCCCAGCATTTT
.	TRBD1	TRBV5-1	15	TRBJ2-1	CASSLPTGSSNEQFF	TGCGCCAGCAGCCTCCCGACAGGGAGTTCCAATGAGCAGTTCTTC
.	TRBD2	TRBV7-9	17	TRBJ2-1	CASSLGSSGRLYNEQFF	TGTGCCAGCAGCTTAGGGTCTAGCGGGCGGCTGTACAATGAGCAGTTCTTC
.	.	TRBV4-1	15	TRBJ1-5	CASSPQGLRRQPQHF	TGCGCCAGCAGCCCGCAGGGGCTAAGGCGTCAGCCCCAGCATTTT
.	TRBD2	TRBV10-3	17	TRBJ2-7	CAISERKGLAGESEQYF	TGTGCCATCAGTGAGAGAAAGGGACTAGCGGGAGAGAGTGAGCAGTACTTC
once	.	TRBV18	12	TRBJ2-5	CASSPNKETQYF	TGTGCCAGCTCACCGAATAAAGAGACCCAGTACTTC
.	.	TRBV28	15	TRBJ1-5	CASSEYWGGNQPQHF	TGTGCCAGCAGTGAATATTGGGGGGGCAATCAGCCCCAGCATTTT
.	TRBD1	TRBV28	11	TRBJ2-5	CASGQGETQYF	TGTGCCAGCGGACAGGGAGAGACCCAGTACTTC
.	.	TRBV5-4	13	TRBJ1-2	CASRPGTGNGYTF	TGTGCCAGCAGACCTGGAACAGGAAATGGCTACACCTTC
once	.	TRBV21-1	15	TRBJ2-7	CASSADQFTAYEQYF	TGTGCCAGCAGCGCCGACCAGTTTACAGCTTACGAGCAGTACTTC
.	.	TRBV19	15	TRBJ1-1	CASTLNSGARGEAFF	TGTGCCAGTACCCTCAATTCGGGGGCGCGGGGTGAAGCTTTCTTT
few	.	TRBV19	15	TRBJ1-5	CASSIYWTDNQPQHF	TGTGCCAGTAGTATCTATTGGACAGACAATCAGCCCCAGCATTTT
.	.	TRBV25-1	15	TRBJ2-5	CASSELGGGVETQYF	TGTGCCAGCAGTGAATTGGGGGGCGGCGTGGAGACCCAGTACTTC
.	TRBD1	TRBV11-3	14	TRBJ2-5	CASSFQGVAETQYF	TGTGCCAGCAGCTTCCAGGGGGTCGCAGAGACCCAGTACTTC
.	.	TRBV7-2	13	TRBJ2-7	CASSLRARDEQYF	TGTGCCAGCAGCTTACGTGCCCGTGACGAGCAGTACTTC
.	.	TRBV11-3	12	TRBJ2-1	CASSRGDFEQFF	TGTGCCAGCAGTCGAGGGGACTTTGAGCAGTTCTTC
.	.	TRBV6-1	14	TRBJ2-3	CASSVERGTDTQYF	TGTGCCAGCAGTGTTGAGCGGGGCACAGATACGCAGTATTTT
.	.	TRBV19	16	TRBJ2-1	CASSFSGGPKYNEQFF	TGTGCCAGTAGTTTCTCCGGCGGGCCAAAATACAATGAGCAGTTCTTC
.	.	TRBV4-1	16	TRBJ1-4	CASSQDTSRLNEKLFF	TGCGCCAGCAGCCAGGATACGAGCAGGCTGAATGAAAAACTGTTTTTT
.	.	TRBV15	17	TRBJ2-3	CATSFLREPNYHDTQYF	TGTGCCACCAGCTTTCTTCGGGAGCCCAACTATCACGATACGCAGTATTTT
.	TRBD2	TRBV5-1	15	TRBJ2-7	CASSLIAGATYEQYF	TGCGCCAGCAGCTTGATAGCGGGAGCCACCTACGAGCAGTACTTC
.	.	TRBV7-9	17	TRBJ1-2	CASSQTRGLLWNYGYTF	TGTGCCAGCAGCCAAACCAGGGGTTTACTATGGAACTATGGCTACACCTTC
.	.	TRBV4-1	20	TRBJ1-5	CASSQDLGVRIPYGNQPQHF	TGCGCCAGCAGCCAAGATTTGGGGGTTAGGATTCCCTATGGCAATCAGCCCCAGCATTTT
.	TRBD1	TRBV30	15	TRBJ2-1	CAWRSTGVSYNEQFF	TGTGCCTGGAGATCGACAGGGGTGTCGTACAATGAGCAGTTCTTC
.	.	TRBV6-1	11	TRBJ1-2	CASSQTYGYTF	TGTGCCAGCAGTCAGACCTATGGCTACACCTTC
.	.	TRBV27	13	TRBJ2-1	CASSQVAVGEQFF	TGTGCCAGCAGTCAGGTTGCAGTTGGTGAGCAGTTCTTC
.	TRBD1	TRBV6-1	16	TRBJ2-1	CASSESGGIIGNEQFF	TGTGCCAGCAGTGAATCAGGGGGCATCATAGGCAATGAGCAGTTCTTC
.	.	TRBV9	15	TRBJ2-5	CASSTQLGVQETQYF	TGTGCCAGCAGCACACAACTGGGGGTACAAGAGACCCAGTACTTC
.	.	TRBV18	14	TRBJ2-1	CASSLNRVYNEQFF	TGTGCCAGCTCGCTCAACAGGGTCTACAATGAGCAGTTCTTC
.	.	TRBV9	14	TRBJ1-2	CASSPGQPYYGYTF	TGTGCCAGCAGCCCAGGACAGCCTTACTATGGCTACACCTTC
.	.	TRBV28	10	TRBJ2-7	CASGSYEQYF	TGTGCCAGCGGGTCATACGAGCAGTACTTC
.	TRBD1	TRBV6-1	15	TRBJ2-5	CASSDSGQGLQTQYF	TGTGCCAGCAGTGATTCGGGACAGGGATTACAGACCCAGTACTTC
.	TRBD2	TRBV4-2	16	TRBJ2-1	CASSQGLAGGDNEQFF	TGTGCCAGCAGCCAGGGACTAGCGGGAGGTGACAATGAGCAGTTCTTC
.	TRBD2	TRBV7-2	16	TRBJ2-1	CASSQTGTTGNNEQFF	TGTGCCAGCAGTCAAACCGGGACTACGGGTAACAATGAGCAGTTCTTC
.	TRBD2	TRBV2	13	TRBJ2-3	CASGQRETDTQYF	TGTGCCAGCGGCCAGCGGGAGACTGATACGCAGTATTTT
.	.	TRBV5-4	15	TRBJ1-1	CASSLGGRGNTEAFF	TGTGCCAGCAGCTTGGGGGGACGAGGAAACACTGAAGCTTTCTTT
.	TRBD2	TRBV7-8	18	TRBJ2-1	CASSLWRTSGSVINEQFF	TGTGCCAGCAGCTTATGGAGGACTAGCGGGAGTGTAATCAATGAGCAGTTCTTC
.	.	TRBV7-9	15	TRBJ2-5	CASSPTRAKQETQYF	TGTGCCAGCAGCCCAACCAGGGCAAAGCAAGAGACCCAGTACTTC
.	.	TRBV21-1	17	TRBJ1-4	CASSKDPGTVANEKLFF	TGTGCCAGCAGCAAAGACCCCGGGACCGTCGCTAATGAAAAACTGTTTTTT
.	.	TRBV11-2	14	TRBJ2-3	CASSLNTGADTQYF	TGTGCCAGCAGCCTTAACACCGGTGCGGATACGCAGTATTTT
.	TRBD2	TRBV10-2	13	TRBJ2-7	CASSELWGGGQYF	TGCGCCAGCAGTGAGTTATGGGGGGGAGGTCAGTACTTC
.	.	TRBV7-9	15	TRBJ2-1	CASSFAGPYNNEQFF	TGTGCCAGCAGCTTTGCCGGGCCCTATAACAATGAGCAGTTCTTC
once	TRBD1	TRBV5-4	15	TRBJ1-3	CASSSGQGGGNTIYF	TGTGCCAGCAGCTCCGGACAGGGGGGTGGAAACACCATATATTTT